This paragraph covers one T cell receptor (beta chain) sequence. Its antigen is as yet unknown. The sample belongs to a study of somatic mutations in cytotoxic T cells in rheumatoid arthritis. Study observations and caveats: For CD8+ T-cell clonality, rheumatoid arthritis patients and age-matched healthy controls did not differ significantly. An age-related increase in CD8+ clonality was seen in rheumatoid arthritis patients but not in healthy controls.

This CDR3 region has 18 residues. The junction had 8 bases not matched to a gene; V was cut back by 2 bases and J by 0 bases. Germline V gene sequence: CDR1 SNHLY, CDR2 FYNNEI. Clones were read by immunoSEQ multiplex PCR, and TCRdb kept only the in-frame ones, dropping some. The sample holds about 19,000 clones, approximately 67% seen once. The TCR originated in an adult with rheumatoid arthritis. The rearrangement links TRBV2 to TRBJ2-1; the match to TRBD1 covers 9 bases. Sequenced material: CD8+ T cells sorted from blood. CDR3 loop: CASSEMEGTGSSYNEQFF. The CDR3 nucleotides read TGTGCCAGCAGTGAAATGGAAGGGACAGGGAGCTCCTACAATGAGCAGTTCTTC.